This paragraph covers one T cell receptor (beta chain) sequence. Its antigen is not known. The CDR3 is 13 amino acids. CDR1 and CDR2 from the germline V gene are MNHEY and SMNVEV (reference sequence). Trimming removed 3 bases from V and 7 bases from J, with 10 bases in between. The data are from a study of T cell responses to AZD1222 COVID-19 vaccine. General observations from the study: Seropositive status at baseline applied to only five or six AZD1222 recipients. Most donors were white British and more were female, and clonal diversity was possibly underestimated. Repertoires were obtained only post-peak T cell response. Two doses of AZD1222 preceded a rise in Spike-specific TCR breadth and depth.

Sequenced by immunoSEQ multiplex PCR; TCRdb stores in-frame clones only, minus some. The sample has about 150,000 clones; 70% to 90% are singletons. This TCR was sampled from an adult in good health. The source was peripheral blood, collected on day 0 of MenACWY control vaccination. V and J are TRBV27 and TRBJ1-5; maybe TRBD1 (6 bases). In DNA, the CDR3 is TGTGCCAGCAGTTTCTTAGGGGGGCAGCCCCAGCATTTT. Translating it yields CASSFLGGQPQHF.